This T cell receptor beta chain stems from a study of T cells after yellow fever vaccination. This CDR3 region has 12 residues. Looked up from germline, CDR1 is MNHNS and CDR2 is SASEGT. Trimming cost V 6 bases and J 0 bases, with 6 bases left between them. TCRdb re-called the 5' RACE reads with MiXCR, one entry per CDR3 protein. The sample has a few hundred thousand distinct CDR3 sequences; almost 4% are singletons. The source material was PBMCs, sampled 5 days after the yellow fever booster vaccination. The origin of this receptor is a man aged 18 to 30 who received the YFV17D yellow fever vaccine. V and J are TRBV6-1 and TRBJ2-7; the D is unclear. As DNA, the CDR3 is TGTGCCAGCAGCCAGAACTCCTACGAGCAGTACTTC. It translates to CASSQNSYEQYF.